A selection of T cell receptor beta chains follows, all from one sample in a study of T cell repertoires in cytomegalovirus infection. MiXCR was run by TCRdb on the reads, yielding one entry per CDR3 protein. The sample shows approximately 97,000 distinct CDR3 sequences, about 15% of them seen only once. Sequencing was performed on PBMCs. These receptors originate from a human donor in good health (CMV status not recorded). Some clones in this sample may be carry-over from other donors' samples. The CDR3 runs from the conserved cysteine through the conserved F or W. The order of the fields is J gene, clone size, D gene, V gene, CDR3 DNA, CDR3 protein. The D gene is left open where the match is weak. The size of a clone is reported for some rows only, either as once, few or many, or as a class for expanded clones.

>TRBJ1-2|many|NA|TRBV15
TGTGCCACCAGCAGAGAAGCGGCCCGGGAGGGTGGCTACACCTTC
CATSREAAREGGYTF
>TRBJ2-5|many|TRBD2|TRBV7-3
TGTGCCAGCAGCGCCAAGGCGGGACTAGGCCCGGAGACCCAGTACTTC
CASSAKAGLGPETQYF
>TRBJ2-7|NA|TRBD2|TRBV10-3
TGTGCCATCAGTGAGCTTGGCGGGGGGTCCTACGAGCAGTACTTC
CAISELGGGSYEQYF
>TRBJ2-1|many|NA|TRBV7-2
TGTGCCAGCAGCCCCCGCCGGTCTACCCCGCGGGACAATGAGCAGTTCTTC
CASSPRRSTPRDNEQFF
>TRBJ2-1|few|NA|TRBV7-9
TGTGCCAGCAGCACGTGGGACTCGAGAAAATCCTCCAATGAGCAGTTCTTC
CASSTWDSRKSSNEQFF
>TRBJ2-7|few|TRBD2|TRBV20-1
TGCAGTGCCGGGGCCGCTAGCGGCTACGAGCAGTACTTC
CSAGAASGYEQYF
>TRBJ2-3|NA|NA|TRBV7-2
TGTGCCAGCAGCTTAACCGCAGGGAAGGATACGCAGTATTTT
CASSLTAGKDTQYF
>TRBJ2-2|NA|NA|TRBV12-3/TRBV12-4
TGTGCCAGCAGTTTGGGCAACTTACTAAACACCGGGGAGCTGTTTTTT
CASSLGNLLNTGELFF
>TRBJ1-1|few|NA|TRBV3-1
TGTGCCAGCAGCCAAGGCGAAGGGCGATACACTGAAGCTTTCTTT
CASSQGEGRYTEAFF
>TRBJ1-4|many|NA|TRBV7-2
TGTGCCAGCACTCAACAGAGGTCTAATGAAAAACTGTTTTTT
CASTQQRSNEKLFF
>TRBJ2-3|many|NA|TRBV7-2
TGTGCCAGCAGCTTAGGGGTAGGGCGGGGTGATACGCAGTATTTT
CASSLGVGRGDTQYF
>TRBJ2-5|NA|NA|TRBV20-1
TGCAGTGCTGACGACGGGTTCGGGAAAGAGACCCAGTACTTC
CSADDGFGKETQYF
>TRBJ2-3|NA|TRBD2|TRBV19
TGTGCCAGTAGGACTAGCGGGGCAACAGATACGCAGTATTTT
CASRTSGATDTQYF
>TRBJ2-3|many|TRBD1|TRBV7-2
TGTGCCAGCAGCGTGGGACAGCTAGATACGCAGTATTTT
CASSVGQLDTQYF
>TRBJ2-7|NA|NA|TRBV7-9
TGTGCCAGCAGCTTGGAGGACAGTCCCTACGAGCAGTACTTC
CASSLEDSPYEQYF
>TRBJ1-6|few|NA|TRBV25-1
TGTGCCAGCTCTAACACCTATAATTCACCCCTCCACTTT
CASSNTYNSPLHF
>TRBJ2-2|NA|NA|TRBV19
TGTGCCAGTAGGCTACAGGGCTCCGGGGAGCTGTTTTTT
CASRLQGSGELFF
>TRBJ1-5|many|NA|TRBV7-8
TGTGCCAGCAGCGCCAGACAGTACAATCAGCCCCAGCATTTT
CASSARQYNQPQHF
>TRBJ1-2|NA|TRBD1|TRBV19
TGTGCCAGTAGTACTGACCGGGACAGGGGGCCCGGCTACACCTTC
CASSTDRDRGPGYTF
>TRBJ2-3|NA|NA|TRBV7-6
TGTGCCAGCAACCGACCAGGACGGATAGCAGATACGCAGTATTTT
CASNRPGRIADTQYF
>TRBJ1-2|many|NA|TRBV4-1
TGCGCCAGCAGCCCGCTCCGCGGCGAACTTTATGGCTACACCTTC
CASSPLRGELYGYTF
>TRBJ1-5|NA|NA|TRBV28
TGTGCCAGCGGTTCGGGGGGCAATCAGCCCCAGCATTTT
CASGSGGNQPQHF
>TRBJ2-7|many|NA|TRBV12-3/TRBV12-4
TGTGCCAGCAGTTTTGGCTCGTGGCTAAAACCAACCGACGAGCAGTACTTC
CASSFGSWLKPTDEQYF
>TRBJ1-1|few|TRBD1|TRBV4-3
TGCGCCAGCAGCCCAGACAGGGGGTGGAACACTGAAGCTTTCTTT
CASSPDRGWNTEAFF
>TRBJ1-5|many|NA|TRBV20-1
TGCAGTGCTAGTAGTGGGGGCGACGGGCAGCCCCAGCATTTT
CSASSGGDGQPQHF
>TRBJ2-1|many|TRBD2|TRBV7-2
TGTGCCAGCAGCTTCCTAGCGGGGATTTACAATGAGCAGTTCTTC
CASSFLAGIYNEQFF
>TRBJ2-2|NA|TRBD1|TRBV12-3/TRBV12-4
TGTGCCAGCAGTCTCGCGACAGGGAGAAACGGGGAGCTGTTTTTT
CASSLATGRNGELFF
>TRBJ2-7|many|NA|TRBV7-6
TGTGCCAGCAGCCCCTTACGGGGGGCCAGAGAGGTTACCTACGAGCAGTACTTC
CASSPLRGAREVTYEQYF
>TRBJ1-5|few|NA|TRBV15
TGTGCCACCAGCAGAGGCCGGACAGTCGGTCAGCCCCAGCATTTT
CATSRGRTVGQPQHF
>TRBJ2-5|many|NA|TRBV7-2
TGTGCCAGCAGCTTGCGGTTCCAAGAGACCCAGTACTTC
CASSLRFQETQYF
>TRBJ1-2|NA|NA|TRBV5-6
TGTGCCAGCAGCCCGAGCTCGAGGGGGATTCTCTATGGCTACACCTTC
CASSPSSRGILYGYTF
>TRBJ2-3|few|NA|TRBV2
TGTGCCAGCAGTGATAACAGGGACTCAGATACGCAGTATTTT
CASSDNRDSDTQYF
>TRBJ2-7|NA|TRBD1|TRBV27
TGTGCCAGCAGTTTATCAGTACAGGGGTTCTACGAGCAGTACTTC
CASSLSVQGFYEQYF
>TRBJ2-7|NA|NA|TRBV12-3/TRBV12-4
TGTGCCAGCAGTATTCAGGGCTACGAGCAGTACTTC
CASSIQGYEQYF
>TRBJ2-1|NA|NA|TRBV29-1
TGCAGCGTTGAGGGTTTGATCTCCTACAATGAGCAGTTCTTC
CSVEGLISYNEQFF
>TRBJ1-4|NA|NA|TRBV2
TGTGCCAGCAACCCCACCGGGACCAGGGATGAAAAACTGTTTTTT
CASNPTGTRDEKLFF
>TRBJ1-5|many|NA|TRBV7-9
TGTGCCAGCAGCTTAGAAGGGGATCAGCCCCAGCATTTT
CASSLEGDQPQHF
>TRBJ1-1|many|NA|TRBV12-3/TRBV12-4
TGTGCCAGCAGATACACAACAGAGAACACTGAAGCTTTCTTT
CASRYTTENTEAFF
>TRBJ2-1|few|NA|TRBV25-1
TGTGCCAGCTCCCGTGAGGGCACCGGCAATGAGCAGTTCTTC
CASSREGTGNEQFF
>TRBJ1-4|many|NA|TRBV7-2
TGTGCCAGCAGCTTTTTTTCCGGGGCTAATGAAAAACTGTTTTTT
CASSFFSGANEKLFF
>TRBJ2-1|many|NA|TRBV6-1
TGTGCCAGCATCTGGGGCGTCGGTATCTACAATGAGCAGTTCTTC
CASIWGVGIYNEQFF
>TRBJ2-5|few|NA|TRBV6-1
TGTGCCAGCAGTGAAGGTCACAGTCAAGAGACCCAGTACTTC
CASSEGHSQETQYF
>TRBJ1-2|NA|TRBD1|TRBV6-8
TGTGCCAGCAGTTACTCTGGGACAGGGGTTAACTATGGCTACACCTTC
CASSYSGTGVNYGYTF
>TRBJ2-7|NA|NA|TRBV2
TGTGCCAGCAGTGGACGTTCTTACGAGCAGTACTTC
CASSGRSYEQYF
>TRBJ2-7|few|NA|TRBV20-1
TGCAGTGCCTCGATGGGAAGTTACTACGAGCAGTACTTC
CSASMGSYYEQYF
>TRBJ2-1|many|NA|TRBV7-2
TGTGCCAGCAGCTTGGATTTTTACAATGAGCAGTTCTTC
CASSLDFYNEQFF